This record concerns one T cell receptor beta chain sequence. The entry originates in a study of blood T cell repertoires in COVID-19. Repertoires were generated with immunoSEQ multiplex PCR, while TCRdb's copy carries only in-frame clones and drops some. The sample has about 74,000 clones; roughly 88% are singletons. V shed 2 bases and J 2 bases; nucleotides not matched to a gene: 5. Per the germline V gene, CDR1 is SGHTA and CDR2 is FQGNSA. The CDR3 length is 16 residues. V usage is TRBV7-2 and J usage is TRBJ2-5, with TRBD2 matching over 10 bases. Sequenced sample: peripheral blood. The sequence was collected from a woman aged 80 or over with acute or convalescent COVID-19. The CDR3 DNA reads TGTGCCAGCAGCTTACTTGGGACTAGCGCGCAAGAGACCCAGTACTTC. As protein: CASSLLGTSAQETQYF.